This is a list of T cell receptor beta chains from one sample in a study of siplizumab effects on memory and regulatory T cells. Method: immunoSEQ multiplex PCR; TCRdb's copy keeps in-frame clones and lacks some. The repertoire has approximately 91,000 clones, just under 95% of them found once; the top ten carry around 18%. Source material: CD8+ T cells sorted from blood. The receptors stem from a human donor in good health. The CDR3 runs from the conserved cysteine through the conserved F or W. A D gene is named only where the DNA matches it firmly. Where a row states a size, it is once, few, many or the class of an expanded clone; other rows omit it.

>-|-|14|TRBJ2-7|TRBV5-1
CASSQRGQTYEQYF
TGCGCCAGCAGCCAGAGAGGGCAAACCTACGAGCAGTACTTC
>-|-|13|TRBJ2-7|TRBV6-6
CASSYSALYEQYF
TGTGCCAGCAGTTACTCAGCCCTCTACGAGCAGTACTTC
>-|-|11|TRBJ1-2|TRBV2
CASISGEGYTF
TGTGCCAGCATTTCAGGGGAAGGCTACACCTTC
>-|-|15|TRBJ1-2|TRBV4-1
CASRPPGGMDYGYTF
TGCGCCAGCAGGCCTCCGGGGGGGATGGACTATGGCTACACCTTC
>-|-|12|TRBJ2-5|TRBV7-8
CASSLVSETQYF
TGTGCCAGCAGCTTAGTGTCGGAGACCCAGTACTTC
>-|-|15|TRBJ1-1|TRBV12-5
CASGHPGHLNTEAFF
TGTGCTAGTGGTCATCCGGGACACTTGAACACTGAAGCTTTCTTT
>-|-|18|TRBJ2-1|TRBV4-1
CASSLLMIVDGGGDEQFF
TGCGCCAGCAGCCTACTGATGATCGTGGACGGCGGGGGCGATGAGCAGTTCTTC
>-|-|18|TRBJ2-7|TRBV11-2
CASSPHRDQIWTSYEQYF
TGTGCCAGCAGCCCCCATCGGGATCAAATATGGACCTCCTACGAGCAGTACTTC
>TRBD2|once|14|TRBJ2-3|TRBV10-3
CATNSGSLTDTQYF
TGTGCCACCAATAGCGGGAGTCTTACAGATACGCAGTATTTT
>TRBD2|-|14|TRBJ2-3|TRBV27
CASSLGGRPDTQYF
TGTGCCAGCAGTTTAGGCGGGAGGCCAGATACGCAGTATTTT
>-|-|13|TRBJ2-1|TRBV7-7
CASSAMGENEQFF
TGTGCTAGCAGCGCCATGGGGGAGAATGAGCAGTTCTTC
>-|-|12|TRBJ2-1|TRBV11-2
CASSLEYNEQFF
TGTGCCAGCAGCTTAGAGTACAATGAGCAGTTCTTC
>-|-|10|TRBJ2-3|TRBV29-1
CSADRDTQYF
TGCAGCGCGGATAGAGATACGCAGTATTTT
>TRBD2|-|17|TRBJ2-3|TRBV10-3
CAISGGLAEIITDTQYF
TGTGCCATCAGTGGGGGACTAGCGGAGATAATCACAGATACGCAGTATTTT
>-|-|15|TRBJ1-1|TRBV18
CASSPQPGQRAEAFF
TGTGCCAGCTCACCACAACCGGGACAAAGGGCTGAAGCTTTCTTT
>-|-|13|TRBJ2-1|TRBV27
CASSLGGSYEQFF
TGTGCCAGCAGTTTAGGAGGATCTTATGAGCAGTTCTTC
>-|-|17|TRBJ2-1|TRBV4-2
CASSQEAGLWRDDEQFF
TGTGCCAGCAGCCAAGAGGCGGGACTCTGGAGAGACGATGAGCAGTTCTTC
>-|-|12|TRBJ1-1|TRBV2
CARGSGNTEAFF
TGTGCCAGGGGGAGCGGGAACACTGAAGCTTTCTTT
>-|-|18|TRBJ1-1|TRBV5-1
CASSLPNGGDPLNTEAFF
TGCGCCAGCAGCCTCCCGAACGGAGGGGACCCCTTGAACACTGAAGCTTTCTTT
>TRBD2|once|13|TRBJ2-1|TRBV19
CASSIGLAGEQFF
TGTGCCAGTAGTATAGGACTAGCGGGGGAGCAGTTCTTC
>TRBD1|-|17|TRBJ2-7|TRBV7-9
CASSLALSTGFSYEQYF
TGTGCCAGCAGCTTAGCATTATCGACAGGGTTCTCCTACGAGCAGTACTTC
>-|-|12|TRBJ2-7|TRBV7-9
CASSFRPDEQYF
TGTGCCAGCAGCTTCAGACCCGACGAGCAGTACTTC
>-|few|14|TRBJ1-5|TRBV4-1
CASSQSPRDQPQHF
TGCGCCAGCAGCCAATCTCCCAGGGACCAGCCCCAGCATTTT